There are many counts of the clone carrying this TCR beta chain. The antigen is unknown. The sample originates from a study of blood T cells in healthy people across ages. Study-wide findings and caveats: With donor CMV status unknown, expanded clonotype changes were possibly confounded.

A second about 6 to 12 cycle PCR used barcoded and J-beta primers. One entry per CDR3 protein results from TCRdb running MiXCR on the 5' RACE reads. This table holds 870,000 or so distinct CDR3 sequences, more than 25% found once. No fewer than 7 million PBMCs went into each sample. Extracted total RNA amounted to at least 6 micrograms for each sample. V dropped 5 bases and J dropped 0 bases, with 10 bases sitting between them. Germline V gene lookup returns CDR1 SGHTA and CDR2 FQGNSA. CDR3 length: 15 amino acids. The sequence came from a woman older than 75 in good health. Sequencing was done on a sample of blood. This rearrangement joins TRBV7-2 to TRBJ1-4; D is undetermined. The CDR3 loop reads CASSRDTTTNEKLFF. CDR3 DNA sequence: TGTGCCAGCAGCAGAGACACCACAACTAATGAAAAACTGTTTTTT.